These T cell receptor beta chains were read from a single sample in a study of T cell responses to AZD1222 COVID-19 vaccine. Sequencing used immunoSEQ multiplex PCR; TCRdb keeps in-frame clones, though not all of them. The table lists around 150,000 clones, under 95% of them singletons. The specimen comprised peripheral blood, sampled on day 0 of AZD1222 vaccination. The receptors stem from an adult in good health. Both conserved end residues are part of each CDR3. A D gene is named only where the DNA matches it firmly. Where a row states a size, it is once, few, many or the class of an expanded clone; other rows omit it.

j_call	d_call	clone_size	v_call	cdr3_nt	cdr3_aa
TRBJ1-6	.	.	TRBV28	TGTGCCAGCAGTTTGAACCAGCATAATTCACCCCTCCACTTT	CASSLNQHNSPLHF
TRBJ1-1	.	.	TRBV11-2	TGTGCCAGCAGCTTAGTGGCAGGGAACACTGAAGCTTTCTTT	CASSLVAGNTEAFF
TRBJ2-3	.	.	TRBV5-6	TGTGCCAGCAGCTCCAGGGGTGATACGCAGTATTTT	CASSSRGDTQYF
TRBJ1-3	.	.	TRBV5-6	TGTGCCAGCAGCTTGAACAACGGAAACACCATATATTTT	CASSLNNGNTIYF
TRBJ1-4	.	.	TRBV4-2	TGTGCCAGCAGCCAAAGGGGGGCAACTAATGAAAAACTGTTTTTT	CASSQRGATNEKLFF
TRBJ2-1	.	.	TRBV7-6	TGTGCCAGCAGCCCACCGAAGGGATCGAGTGAGCAGTTCTTC	CASSPPKGSSEQFF
TRBJ1-5	.	.	TRBV7-8	TGTGCCAGCAGCTTAGTATGGGGGGGTGGCAATCAGCCCCAGCATTTT	CASSLVWGGGNQPQHF
TRBJ2-3	.	once	TRBV14	TGTGCCAGCAGCCAAGATACAGGGTTTTTTAGGGATACGCAGTATTTT	CASSQDTGFFRDTQYF
TRBJ1-6	TRBD1	.	TRBV2	TGTGCCAGCAGTGCCCGGGACAGGGCGGGTTCACCCCTCCACTTT	CASSARDRAGSPLHF
TRBJ1-3	.	.	TRBV19	TGTGCCAGTAGTATAGGCCAGGGCTCTGGAAACACCATATATTTT	CASSIGQGSGNTIYF
TRBJ2-5	.	.	TRBV5-6	TGTGCCAGCAGCTTGATCGGGGGCGGCGGGGAGACCCAGTACTTC	CASSLIGGGGETQYF
TRBJ1-1	.	.	TRBV3-1/TRBV3-2	TGTGCCAGCAGCCAGGCAGGCATGAACACTGAAGCTTTCTTT	CASSQAGMNTEAFF
TRBJ1-1	TRBD1	.	TRBV4-3	TGCGCCAGCAGCCAAGGGACAGGGCCTAACACTGAAGCTTTCTTT	CASSQGTGPNTEAFF
TRBJ2-1	TRBD1	.	TRBV6-2/TRBV6-3	TGTGCCAGCAGTTACGGGACAGGGTACAATGAGCAGTTCTTC	CASSYGTGYNEQFF